The present T cell receptor beta chain was sequenced within a study of blood T cells in healthy people across ages. Study-level results: What prevented conclusive comparison of naive and antigen-experienced cells was that PBMCs were unsorted.

Using a J-beta primer mix together with a sample-barcoded 5' primer, a second PCR was run for roughly 7 to 12 cycles. TCRdb ran MiXCR on the 5' RACE reads and lists one entry per CDR3 protein. The sample has around 780,000 distinct CDR3 sequences, 20% to 30% seen once. This clonotype has more than one count but fewer than ten. What it recognizes is unknown. Germline V gene data show CDR1 as SGHDN and CDR2 as FVKESK. There are 14 residues in the CDR3. V lost 2 bases and J 6 bases, leaving 10 bases between the germline ends. These data also formed part of another study, on T cells of mothers and their children.

The V and J genes are TRBV14 and TRBJ2-2; D is undetermined. The specimen sequenced was blood. The receptor's source is a boy between 10 and 17 years old in good health. CDR3 amino acids: CASSQRMYPGELFF. CDR3 nucleotide sequence: TGTGCCAGCAGCCAAAGGATGTACCCCGGGGAGCTGTTTTTT.